What follows is one TCR beta chain and its context. What it binds is unknown. TCRdb re-derived calls from the 5' RACE reads in MiXCR, one entry per CDR3 protein. The sample yields 200,000 to 250,000 distinct CDR3 sequences, roughly 3.3% seen once. The data belong to a study of T cells after yellow fever vaccination. General study points: Only a minor proportion of clonotypes was detected across both CD4 and CD8 compartments.

Specimen: CD4+ T cells sorted from PBMCs, collected 10 days after the yellow fever booster vaccination. The receptor was isolated from a young man who received the YFV17D yellow fever vaccine.

In nucleotides, the CDR3 is TGCGCCAGCAGCTGGGCGCCGGGGTTCACTGAAGCTTTCTTT. Its translation: CASSWAPGFTEAFF. The V gene is TRBV5-1, the J gene TRBJ1-1; D not certain. V lost 3 bases and J 4 bases, leaving 13 bases between the germline ends. The CDR3 is 14 amino acids. The germline gives CDR1 SGHRS, CDR2 YFSETQ.